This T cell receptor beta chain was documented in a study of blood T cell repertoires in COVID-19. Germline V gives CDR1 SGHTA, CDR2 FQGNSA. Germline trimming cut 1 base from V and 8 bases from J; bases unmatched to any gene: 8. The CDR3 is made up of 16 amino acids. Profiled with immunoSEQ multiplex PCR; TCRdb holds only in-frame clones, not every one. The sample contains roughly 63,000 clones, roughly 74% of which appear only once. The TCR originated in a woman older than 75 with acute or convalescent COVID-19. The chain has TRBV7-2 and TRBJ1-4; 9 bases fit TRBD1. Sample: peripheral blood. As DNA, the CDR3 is TGTGCCAGCAGCTTAGGGCTCACAGGGGGCGTAGAAAAACTGTTTTTT. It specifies CASSLGLTGGVEKLFF.